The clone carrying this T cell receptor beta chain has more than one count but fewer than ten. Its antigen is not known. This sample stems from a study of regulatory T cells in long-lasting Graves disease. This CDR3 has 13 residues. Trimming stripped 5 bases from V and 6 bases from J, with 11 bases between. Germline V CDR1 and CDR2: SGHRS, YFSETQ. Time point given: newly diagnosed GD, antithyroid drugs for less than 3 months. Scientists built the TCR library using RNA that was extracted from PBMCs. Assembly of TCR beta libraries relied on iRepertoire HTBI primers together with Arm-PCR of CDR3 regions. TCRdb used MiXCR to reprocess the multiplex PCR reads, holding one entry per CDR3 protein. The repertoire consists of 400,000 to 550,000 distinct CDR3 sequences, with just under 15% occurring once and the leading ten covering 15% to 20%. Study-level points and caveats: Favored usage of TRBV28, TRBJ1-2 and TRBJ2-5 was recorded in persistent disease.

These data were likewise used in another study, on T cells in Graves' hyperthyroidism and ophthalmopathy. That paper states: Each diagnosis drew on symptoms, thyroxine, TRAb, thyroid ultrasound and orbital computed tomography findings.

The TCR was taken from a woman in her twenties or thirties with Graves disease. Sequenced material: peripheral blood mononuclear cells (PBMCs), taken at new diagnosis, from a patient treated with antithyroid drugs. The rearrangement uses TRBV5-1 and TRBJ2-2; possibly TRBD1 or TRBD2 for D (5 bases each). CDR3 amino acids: CASRGDVAGELFF. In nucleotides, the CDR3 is TGCGCCAGCAGAGGGGACGTAGCCGGGGAGCTGTTTTTT.